The table lists the clone carrying this T cell receptor beta chain with a few counts. Its matching antigen is unknown. This record belongs to a study of cytomegalovirus exposure and HLA in healthy donors. Study-wide background: A data release that came early held approximately 92 million unique TCRs from HLA-typed donors.

This CDR3 is built from 14 residues. The trim removed 7 bases at V and 6 bases at J, leaving 6 bases unmatched. Germline CDR1 is MNHEY and CDR2 is SVGAGI. PCR amplification relied on 60 Vbeta primers (plus 13 Jbeta primers). Original processing methods: Unique TCR beta chains numbered around 80 million in a later analysis, with roughly 10 million shared. Generated by immunoSEQ multiplex PCR, the TCRdb table keeps only in-frame clones and is missing some. D and trimming were read from the DNA, whereas the V and J calls and clone size are those reported in that table. In the table there are around 100,000 clones, 50% to 70% of which are singletons. Study observations and caveats: It was likely that a cluster of highly shared sequence variants was a sequencing artifact. The study assumed roughly uniform donor sequencing depth for presence/absence analyses.

The V gene is TRBV6-5, the J gene TRBJ1-1, with 12 bases lining up with TRBD1. This receptor was obtained from a man younger than 45 in good health and CMV-seropositive. Specimen: PBMCs. The CDR3 DNA follows: TGTGCCAGCACCCTGGGACAGGGGGCATCTGAAGCTTTCTTT. Its translation is CASTLGQGASEAFF.